What follows is one T cell receptor (beta chain) and its context. This sample was taken from a study of blood T cell repertoires in COVID-19. Libraries were prepared by immunoSEQ multiplex PCR; TCRdb keeps only in-frame clonotypes and omits some of them. The sample has 140,000 to 150,000 clones; 81% are singletons. This receptor was obtained from a human donor with acute or convalescent COVID-19. The donor label of this sample is uncertain. Source material: peripheral blood.

CDR3 nucleotide sequence: TGTGCCAGCAGCTTAGATTGGGGACAGGGACAAGAGACCCAGTACTTC. It specifies CASSLDWGQGQETQYF. V gene TRBV7-6 combines with J gene TRBJ2-5; TRBD1 aligns across 9 bases. The germline V gene has CDR1 SGHVS and CDR2 FNYEAQ. The length of the CDR3 is 16 residues. J lost 2 bases, V lost 1 base, and 5 bases had no gene match.